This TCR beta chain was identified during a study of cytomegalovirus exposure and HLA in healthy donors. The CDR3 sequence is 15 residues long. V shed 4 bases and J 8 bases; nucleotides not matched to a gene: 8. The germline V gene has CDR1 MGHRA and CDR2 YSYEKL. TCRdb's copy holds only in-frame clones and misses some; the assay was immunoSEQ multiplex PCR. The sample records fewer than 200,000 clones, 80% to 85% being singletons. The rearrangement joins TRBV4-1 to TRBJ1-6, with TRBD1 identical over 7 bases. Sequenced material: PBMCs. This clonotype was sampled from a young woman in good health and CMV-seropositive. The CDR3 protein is CASSRDRDGDSPLHF. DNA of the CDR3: TGCGCCAGCAGCCGAGACAGGGATGGGGATTCACCCCTCCACTTT.